These 2 T cell receptor beta chains were sequenced from one sample in a study of CD8+ T cells in alopecia areata. RNA, once extracted, was reverse transcribed into cDNA for use as the sequencing template. Clones were sequenced by immunoSEQ multiplex PCR, and TCRdb holds only the in-frame ones, with some missing. The table includes a few hundred thousand clones, 67% detected once. Specimen: CD4+ T cells sorted from blood, collected at week 0. These TCRs come from a human donor with alopecia areata.

The V gene is TRBV19, the J gene TRBJ2-1; TRBD2 matches 7 bases. V was pared by 7 bases and J by 2 bases, with 11 bases of the junction left unmatched. The CDR3 consists of 16 residues. Germline V gene data show CDR1 as LNHDA and CDR2 as SQIVND (reference sequence). CDR3 bases: TGTGCCAGTACCACGACAATGGCGGGAGCCTACAATGAGCAGTTCTTC. Residues: CASTTTMAGAYNEQFF.

The gene calls are TRBV2 and TRBJ2-7; 8 bases align to TRBD1. CDR1 is SNHLY and CDR2 is FYNNEI in the germline V gene. The V segment lost 6 bases and the J segment 2 bases; nucleotides outside the gene matches: 0. There are 12 residues in the CDR3. CDR3 DNA sequence: TGTGCCAGCAGGGACAGGGCCTACGAGCAGTACTTC. Translated: CASRDRAYEQYF.